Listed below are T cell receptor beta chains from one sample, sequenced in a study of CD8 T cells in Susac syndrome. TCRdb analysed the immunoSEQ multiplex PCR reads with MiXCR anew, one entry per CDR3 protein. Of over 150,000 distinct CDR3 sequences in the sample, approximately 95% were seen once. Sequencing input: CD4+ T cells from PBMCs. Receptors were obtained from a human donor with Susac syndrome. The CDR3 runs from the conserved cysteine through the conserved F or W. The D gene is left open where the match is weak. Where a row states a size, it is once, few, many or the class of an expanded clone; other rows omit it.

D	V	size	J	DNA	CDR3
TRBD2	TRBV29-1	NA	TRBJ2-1	TGCAGCGTCAACCCGGGACTAGCGGGAGAAAATGAGCAGTTCTTC	CSVNPGLAGENEQFF
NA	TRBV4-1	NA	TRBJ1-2	TGCGCCAGCAGCCAAGGGACGGGGCCAGGTGCTAACTATGGCTACACCTTC	CASSQGTGPGANYGYTF
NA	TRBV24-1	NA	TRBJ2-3	TGTGCCACCAGTGATTCTGGGGGCGAGGGCACAGATACGCAGTATTTT	CATSDSGGEGTDTQYF
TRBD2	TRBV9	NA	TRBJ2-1	TGTGCCAGCAGCGTAGCCCCAGATCCGGGACTAGCGAGCAACAATGAGCAGTTCTTC	CASSVAPDPGLASNNEQFF
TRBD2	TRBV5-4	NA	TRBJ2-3	TGTGCCAGCAGCTTTAGCGGGAGCACAGATACGCAGTATTTT	CASSFSGSTDTQYF
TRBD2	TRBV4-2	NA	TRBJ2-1	TGTGCCAGCAGCCAAGACCCCGGGACTAGTGGAGGGAATGAGCAGTTCTTC	CASSQDPGTSGGNEQFF
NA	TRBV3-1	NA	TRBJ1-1	TGTGCCAGCAGCCACCGCCAGGGGAAGGGCTACGCCCTTGAAGCTTTCTTT	CASSHRQGKGYALEAFF
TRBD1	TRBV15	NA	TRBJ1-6	TGTGCCACCAGCAGGTCGACAGGGGCCGATTCACCCCTCCACTTT	CATSRSTGADSPLHF
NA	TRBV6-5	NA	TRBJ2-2	TGTGCCACCTACAGCGCGAACACCGGGGAGCTGTTTTTT	CATYSANTGELFF
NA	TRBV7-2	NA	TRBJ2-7	TGTGCCAGCAGCTTGAACCGGGACGTCTACGAGCAGTACTTC	CASSLNRDVYEQYF
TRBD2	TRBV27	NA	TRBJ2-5	TGTGCCAGCAGTTTAGGGCTAGCGGGAGCAGAGACCCAGTACTTC	CASSLGLAGAETQYF
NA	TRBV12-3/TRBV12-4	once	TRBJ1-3	TGTGCCAGCAGCCTTATAGGAAACACCATATATTTT	CASSLIGNTIYF
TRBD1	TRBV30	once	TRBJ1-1	TGTGCCTGGAGCGCGACAGGGCGGAGAGCTTTCTTT	CAWSATGRRAFF
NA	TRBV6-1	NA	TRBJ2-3	TGTGCCAGCAGTGAAGCGGCTGCGACAGATACGCAGTATTTT	CASSEAAATDTQYF
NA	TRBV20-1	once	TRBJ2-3	TGCAGTGCTCCCTTGCCAGATACGCAGTATTTT	CSAPLPDTQYF
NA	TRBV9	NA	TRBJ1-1	TGTGCCAGTGCAGAAGGACCTAACACTGAAGCTTTCTTT	CASAEGPNTEAFF
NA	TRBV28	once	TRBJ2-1	TGTGCCAGCACTGGAAGCTTAAGTTCCTACAATGAGCAGTTCTTC	CASTGSLSSYNEQFF
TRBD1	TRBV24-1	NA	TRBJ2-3	TGTGCCACCAGTGACTCGGACAGGGCAAGCACAGATACGCAGTATTTT	CATSDSDRASTDTQYF
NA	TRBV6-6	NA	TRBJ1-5	TGTGCCAGCAGCTACGGCCAAAAGTCCCAGCATTTT	CASSYGQKSQHF
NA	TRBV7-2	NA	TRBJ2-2	TGTGCCAGCAGCTTAGATAGTGGGGGACGGACCGGGGAGCTGTTTTTT	CASSLDSGGRTGELFF
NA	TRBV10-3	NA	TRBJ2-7	TGTGCCATCAGTGAGTTGCAGGGATTCCACGAGCAGTACTTC	CAISELQGFHEQYF
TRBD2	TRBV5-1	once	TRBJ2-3	TGCGCCACAACTAGCGGGAGGCGCGCAGATACGCAGTATTTT	CATTSGRRADTQYF
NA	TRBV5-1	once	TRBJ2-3	TGCGCCAGCAGCTTGACGGAAGGAGATACGCAGTATTTT	CASSLTEGDTQYF
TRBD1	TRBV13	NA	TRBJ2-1	TGTGCCAGCAGCCCTTCGGGACAGGACCCACTCTCCTACAATGAGCAGTTCTTC	CASSPSGQDPLSYNEQFF
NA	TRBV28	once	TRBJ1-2	TGTGCCAGCAGCACACCGGACCGGTATGGCTACACCTTC	CASSTPDRYGYTF
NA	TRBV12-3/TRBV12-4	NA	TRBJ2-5	TGTGCCAGCAGTTTAAGTCCCATGGGCACGTTCTACTTC	CASSLSPMGTFYF
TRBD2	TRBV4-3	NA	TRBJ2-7	TGCGCCAGCAGCCCCTCTAGCGGGAATTACTACGAGCAGTACTTC	CASSPSSGNYYEQYF
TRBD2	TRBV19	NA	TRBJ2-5	TGTGCCAGTAGTATAACTAGCGGGAGTATTGAGACCCAGTACTTC	CASSITSGSIETQYF
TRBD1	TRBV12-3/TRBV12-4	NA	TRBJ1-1	TGTGCCAGCAGTCCGACGACAGGGGGCGTCAATCGCTTCTTT	CASSPTTGGVNRFF
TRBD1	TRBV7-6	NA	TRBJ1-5	TGTGCCAGCAGACTTGGACAGGGTGATAATCAGCCCCAGCATTTT	CASRLGQGDNQPQHF
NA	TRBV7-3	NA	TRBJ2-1	TGTGCCAGCAGCCCCAGGGGGAGGGCCGTTAATGAGCAGTTCTTC	CASSPRGRAVNEQFF
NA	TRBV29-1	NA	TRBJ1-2	TGCAGTGCTGACGTCGAGGGCCAAGGGGACTACACCTTC	CSADVEGQGDYTF
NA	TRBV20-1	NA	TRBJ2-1	TGCAGTGCTAAAGTGGCGAATGAGCAGTTCTTC	CSAKVANEQFF
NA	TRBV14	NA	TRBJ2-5	TGTGCCAGCAGCCAAGCCCAGCCTCTCCTCGGCCAAGAGACCCAGTACTTC	CASSQAQPLLGQETQYF
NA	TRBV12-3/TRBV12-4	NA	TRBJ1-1	TGTGCCAGCAGTTTTGCGAGGCGCGGGGGTACTACTGAAGCTTTCTTT	CASSFARRGGTTEAFF
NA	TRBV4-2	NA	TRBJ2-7	TGTGCCAGCAGCCAAGATGGTCACGGCTACGAGCAGTACTTC	CASSQDGHGYEQYF
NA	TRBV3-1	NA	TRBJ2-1	TGTGCCAGCAGCCGGACGGGACTCCACAATGAGCAGTTCTTC	CASSRTGLHNEQFF
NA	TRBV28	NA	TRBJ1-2	TGTGCCAGCAGTTACTATGATGGCTACACCTTC	CASSYYDGYTF
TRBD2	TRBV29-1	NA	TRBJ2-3	TGCAGCGTCGACTCTAGCGGGAGGACGGCAGATACGCAGTATTTT	CSVDSSGRTADTQYF
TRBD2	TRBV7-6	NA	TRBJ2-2	TGTGCCAGCAGTACTCTAGCGGGGGGCACCGGGGAGCTGTTTTTT	CASSTLAGGTGELFF
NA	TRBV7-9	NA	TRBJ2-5	TGTGCCAGCAGTCCGACTAGGGTCTGGGAGACCCAGTACTTC	CASSPTRVWETQYF
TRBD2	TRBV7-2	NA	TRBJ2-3	TGTGCCAGCAGCTTTAACGCAGCGGGAGGCACAGATACGCAGTATTTT	CASSFNAAGGTDTQYF
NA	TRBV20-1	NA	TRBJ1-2	TGCAGTGCTAGAGGACAGGCCAACTATGGCTACACCTTC	CSARGQANYGYTF
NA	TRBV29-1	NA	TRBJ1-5	TGCAGCGTTGCGGGGGGGAAGGGCAATCAGCCCCAGCATTTT	CSVAGGKGNQPQHF
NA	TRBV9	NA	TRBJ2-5	TGTGCCAGCAGTTCCGGACTCGAGGAGACCCAGTACTTC	CASSSGLEETQYF
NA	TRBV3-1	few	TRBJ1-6	TGTGCCAGCAGCCAGGCGAATTCACCCCTCCACTTT	CASSQANSPLHF
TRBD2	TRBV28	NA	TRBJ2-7	TGTGCCAGCAGTCCGCCGCTAGCGGGAGGGGTGGAGCAGTACTTC	CASSPPLAGGVEQYF
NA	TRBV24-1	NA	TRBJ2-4	TGTGCCACCAGTGTCGGGGGCGGCATTCAGTACTTC	CATSVGGGIQYF
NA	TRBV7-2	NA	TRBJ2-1	TGTGCCAGCAGAAGCTATAGCTCCTACAATGAGCAGTTCTTC	CASRSYSSYNEQFF
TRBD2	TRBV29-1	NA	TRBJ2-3	TGCAGCGTTGAGGGACTAGCGGGAGGAGTAGATACGCAGTATTTT	CSVEGLAGGVDTQYF
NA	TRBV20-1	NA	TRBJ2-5	TGCAGTGCTAACAAGGGACAACAGACCCAGTACTTC	CSANKGQQTQYF